This T cell receptor beta chain was profiled in a study of blood T cells in healthy people across ages. Findings and limits, study-wide: The study could not conclusively compare naive and antigen-experienced cells, given its unsorted PBMCs.

PCR was performed a second time for 7 to 11 cycles using a sample-barcoded 5' primer and a J-beta primer mix. Template switching added a 12-random-nucleotide identifier to every cDNA molecule. Each sample provided no less than 2.5 million CDR3-containing paired-end reads. One entry per CDR3 protein results from TCRdb running MiXCR on the 5' RACE reads. The repertoire holds about 940,000 distinct CDR3 sequences, roughly 48% seen once, with 13% in the top ten. Germline V gene data show CDR1 as SGHAT and CDR2 as FQDESV (reference sequence). This CDR3 has 16 amino acids. On this clonotype: Its cognate antigen is unknown.

Ranging in age from roughly 6 to 100, the donors were healthy Caucasian individuals from Russia. The chain combines TRBV11-1 with TRBJ2-1, with a tentative D call TRBD1 (6 bases). The end of the DNA aligns better with TRBJ2-7, so the J call may be wrong. This clonotype was obtained from a young man in good health. The sample comprised blood. CDR3 sequence: CASSSDRSPGYNEQYF. The CDR3 DNA is TGTGCCAGCAGCAGCGACAGGTCCCCGGGGTACAATGAGCAGTACTTC.